Included here is one TCR beta chain sequence, with context. Researchers took RNA transcripts and amplified the TCR beta CDR3 regions from them. Carried out on the TCR CDR3, a first-round RT-PCR used the HTBI primer set. Each CDR3 protein is one row after TCRdb ran MiXCR on the multiplex PCR reads. The profile shows around 380,000 distinct CDR3 sequences, approximately 15% of them singletons. CDR3 length equals 14 residues. V trimming: 7 bases; J trimming: 10 bases; junction bases outside the gene matches: 15. CDR1 and CDR2 from the germline V gene are SQVTM and ANQGSEA. This record comes from a study of T cells in Graves' hyperthyroidism and ophthalmopathy. Exclusion followed for patients with uncontrolled infection, other autoimmune disease, pregnancy or lactation. Each 10 ml fresh peripheral blood draw supplied the PBMCs.

The gene calls are TRBV29-1 and TRBJ2-1; 8 bases line up with TRBD1. Sequences were obtained from blood. This TCR came from a man aged 30 to 39 with Graves' hyperthyroidism that later progressed to Graves' ophthalmopathy. The CDR3 nucleotides are TGCAGCGCGTCGACAGGGGCCTCCCCGAGGGAGCAGTTCTTC. As protein: CSASTGASPREQFF.